This TCR beta chain was identified during a study of cytomegalovirus exposure and HLA in healthy donors. Whole-study results and caveats: Later analysis showed most CMV-associated TCR beta chains appearing HLA-restricted. Analysis performed later found 16,951 TCR beta sequences associated with HLA alleles at 0.05 false discovery rate. Researchers catalogued 160 or so TCR beta chains as cytomegalovirus-associated.

Looked up from germline, CDR1 is SSHAT and CDR2 is FNYEAQ (reference sequence). The CDR3 consists of 15 residues. Concerning this clone itself: The target antigen is unknown. One end of the junction does not line up with germline, which may come from a read error.

Primers: 60 Vbeta forward and 13 Jbeta reverse. Repertoires were generated with immunoSEQ multiplex PCR, while TCRdb's copy carries only in-frame clones and drops some. The sample lists some 110,000 clones; 69% were seen once. This chain uses TRBV7-7 with TRBJ2-1; 7 positions match TRBD2. This TCR was recovered from a man younger than 40 in good health and CMV-seronegative. Sequences were obtained from PBMCs. CDR3 in DNA: TGTGCTAGCAGCCCGACGCGGGGGTCGGGGAATGAGCAGTTCTTC. It encodes CASSPTRGSGNEQFF.